A selection of T cell receptor beta chains follows, all from one sample in a study of response to subunit inactivated influenza vaccine. TCRdb independently ran MiXCR on the RT-PCR reads; one entry per CDR3 protein. Of roughly 520,000 distinct CDR3 sequences detected, 25% appear once; the ten largest clones hold approximately 1.9%. The sequenced sample was CD4+ T cells sorted from PBMCs, obtained roughly 5 days after vaccination. These receptors were taken from a man in his fifties or sixties who received an inactivated influenza vaccine. CDR3s include the opening cysteine and the closing phenylalanine or tryptophan. Each record gives: V gene, J gene, clone size, D gene, CDR3 protein, CDR3 DNA. The D gene is left open where the match is weak. Size is stated for part of the rows, as once, few or many counts, or as a class when the clone is expanded.

v_call: TRBV12-3/TRBV12-4; j_call: TRBJ1-5; clone_size: NA; d_call: NA; cdr3_aa: CASRRGGGSNQPQHF; cdr3_nt: TGTGCCAGCAGGAGAGGGGGGGGCAGCAATCAGCCCCAGCATTTT
v_call: TRBV3-1; j_call: TRBJ2-3; clone_size: NA; d_call: NA; cdr3_aa: CASSPQTDTQYF; cdr3_nt: TGTGCCAGCAGCCCCCAGACAGATACGCAGTATTTT
v_call: TRBV10-3; j_call: TRBJ2-5; clone_size: NA; d_call: NA; cdr3_aa: CAISDGVLETQYF; cdr3_nt: TGTGCCATCAGTGATGGGGTTTTGGAGACCCAGTACTTC
v_call: TRBV29-1; j_call: TRBJ2-3; clone_size: NA; d_call: NA; cdr3_aa: CSVRTGVGDTQYF; cdr3_nt: TGCAGCGTTCGGACTGGGGTTGGGGATACGCAGTATTTT
v_call: TRBV12-3/TRBV12-4; j_call: TRBJ2-7; clone_size: NA; d_call: NA; cdr3_aa: CASKYQNYEQYF; cdr3_nt: TGTGCCAGCAAATATCAGAATTACGAGCAGTACTTC
v_call: TRBV7-9; j_call: TRBJ2-5; clone_size: NA; d_call: NA; cdr3_aa: CAGSPGGAIQETQYF; cdr3_nt: TGTGCCGGAAGCCCGGGCGGGGCTATCCAAGAGACCCAGTACTTC
v_call: TRBV5-4; j_call: TRBJ2-1; clone_size: few; d_call: NA; cdr3_aa: CASSSLLAQGANNEQFF; cdr3_nt: TGTGCCAGCAGCTCCCTTCTCGCCCAAGGGGCCAACAATGAGCAGTTCTTC
v_call: TRBV6-1; j_call: TRBJ1-1; clone_size: few; d_call: NA; cdr3_aa: CASSRPLGVNTEAFF; cdr3_nt: TGTGCCAGCAGTCGACCCTTGGGGGTGAACACTGAAGCTTTCTTT
v_call: TRBV5-1; j_call: TRBJ2-3; clone_size: NA; d_call: NA; cdr3_aa: CASSLEFRGPSQDTQYF; cdr3_nt: TGCGCCAGCAGCTTGGAGTTTCGGGGTCCCTCCCAAGATACGCAGTATTTT
v_call: TRBV20-1; j_call: TRBJ2-1; clone_size: NA; d_call: TRBD2; cdr3_aa: CSARSLAETYNEQFF; cdr3_nt: TGCAGTGCTAGATCGCTAGCGGAGACCTACAATGAGCAGTTCTTC
v_call: TRBV7-3; j_call: TRBJ1-5; clone_size: NA; d_call: NA; cdr3_aa: CASSLDPDEPQHF; cdr3_nt: TGTGCCAGCAGCTTAGATCCCGACGAGCCCCAGCATTTT
v_call: TRBV15; j_call: TRBJ2-5; clone_size: NA; d_call: TRBD2; cdr3_aa: CATSILAGEAETQYF; cdr3_nt: TGTGCCACCAGCATACTAGCGGGAGAAGCGGAGACCCAGTACTTC
v_call: TRBV5-1; j_call: TRBJ1-2; clone_size: NA; d_call: TRBD1; cdr3_aa: CASSPGQAANYGYTF; cdr3_nt: TGCGCCAGCAGCCCAGGACAGGCCGCTAACTATGGCTACACCTTC
v_call: TRBV27; j_call: TRBJ2-5; clone_size: NA; d_call: TRBD1; cdr3_aa: CASSLRQGAPGTQYF; cdr3_nt: TGTGCCAGCAGTTTGAGACAGGGGGCTCCAGGGACCCAGTACTTC
v_call: TRBV11-1; j_call: TRBJ2-7; clone_size: NA; d_call: TRBD1; cdr3_aa: CASSSLQGQSYEQYF; cdr3_nt: TGTGCCAGCAGCAGTCTTCAGGGACAGTCCTACGAGCAGTACTTC
v_call: TRBV12-3/TRBV12-4; j_call: TRBJ2-2; clone_size: NA; d_call: TRBD1; cdr3_aa: CASSLGTGDTGELFF; cdr3_nt: TGTGCCAGCAGTTTAGGGACAGGAGACACCGGGGAGCTGTTTTTT
v_call: TRBV6-1; j_call: TRBJ2-1; clone_size: NA; d_call: TRBD1; cdr3_aa: CASRGQGSYNEQIF; cdr3_nt: TGTGCCAGCAGAGGACAGGGAAGCTACAATGAGCAGATCTTC
v_call: TRBV7-9; j_call: TRBJ2-5; clone_size: NA; d_call: NA; cdr3_aa: CASRRTANQETQYF; cdr3_nt: TGTGCCAGCAGAAGGACGGCAAACCAAGAGACCCAGTACTTC
v_call: TRBV5-1; j_call: TRBJ1-5; clone_size: many; d_call: NA; cdr3_aa: CASSLTAESQPQHF; cdr3_nt: TGCGCCAGCAGCTTGACGGCGGAGAGTCAGCCCCAGCATTTT
v_call: TRBV5-1; j_call: TRBJ2-5; clone_size: NA; d_call: TRBD2; cdr3_aa: CASSFGLAGGTQETQYF; cdr3_nt: TGCGCCAGCAGCTTTGGACTAGCGGGGGGCACACAAGAGACCCAGTACTTC
v_call: TRBV4-1; j_call: TRBJ2-5; clone_size: many; d_call: TRBD1; cdr3_aa: CASSQPDRGQETQYF; cdr3_nt: TGCGCCAGCAGCCAACCCGACAGGGGCCAGGAGACCCAGTACTTC
v_call: TRBV12-3/TRBV12-4; j_call: TRBJ1-2; clone_size: NA; d_call: NA; cdr3_aa: CASSGGNRGYTF; cdr3_nt: TGTGCCAGCAGTGGGGGAAACCGCGGCTACACCTTC
v_call: TRBV28; j_call: TRBJ2-3; clone_size: few; d_call: TRBD2; cdr3_aa: CASQRVGLGRSDTQYF; cdr3_nt: TGTGCCAGCCAGCGGGTGGGACTAGGACGATCTGATACGCAGTATTTT
v_call: TRBV4-3; j_call: TRBJ2-5; clone_size: many; d_call: TRBD2; cdr3_aa: CASSHGGQETQYF; cdr3_nt: TGCGCCAGCAGCCACGGGGGGCAAGAGACCCAGTACTTC
v_call: TRBV6-2/TRBV6-3; j_call: TRBJ2-7; clone_size: few; d_call: NA; cdr3_aa: CASSYYGLDFRSEQYF; cdr3_nt: TGTGCCAGCAGTTACTATGGGCTAGACTTTCGAAGCGAGCAGTACTTC
v_call: TRBV20-1; j_call: TRBJ2-3; clone_size: few; d_call: TRBD1; cdr3_aa: CSAIPDRGNTDTQYF; cdr3_nt: TGCAGTGCCATCCCCGACAGGGGAAACACAGATACGCAGTATTTT
v_call: TRBV15; j_call: TRBJ2-2; clone_size: NA; d_call: NA; cdr3_aa: CATSRESGELFF; cdr3_nt: TGTGCCACCAGCAGGGAGTCCGGGGAGCTGTTTTTT
v_call: TRBV18; j_call: TRBJ2-5; clone_size: NA; d_call: NA; cdr3_aa: CASAELQETQYF; cdr3_nt: TGTGCCAGCGCAGAACTTCAAGAGACCCAGTACTTC
v_call: TRBV10-3; j_call: TRBJ2-1; clone_size: few; d_call: NA; cdr3_aa: CAISGTNDNEQFF; cdr3_nt: TGTGCCATCAGTGGGACTAACGACAATGAGCAGTTCTTC
v_call: TRBV20-1; j_call: TRBJ1-4; clone_size: few; d_call: NA; cdr3_aa: CSAGMGVTNEKLFF; cdr3_nt: TGCAGTGCTGGAATGGGGGTGACTAATGAAAAACTGTTTTTT
v_call: TRBV6-2/TRBV6-3; j_call: TRBJ2-7; clone_size: NA; d_call: NA; cdr3_aa: CATRNYEQYF; cdr3_nt: TGTGCCACCAGGAATTACGAGCAGTACTTC
v_call: TRBV4-2; j_call: TRBJ2-1; clone_size: NA; d_call: TRBD2; cdr3_aa: CASSQLSGGADNEQFF; cdr3_nt: TGTGCCAGCAGCCAACTTAGCGGGGGGGCCGACAATGAGCAGTTCTTC
v_call: TRBV5-1; j_call: TRBJ1-6; clone_size: few; d_call: TRBD1; cdr3_aa: CASSFGGTDNSPLHF; cdr3_nt: TGCGCCAGCAGCTTTGGCGGGACAGATAATTCACCCCTCCACTTT
v_call: TRBV6-1; j_call: TRBJ2-1; clone_size: NA; d_call: NA; cdr3_aa: CASSEARIGGNEQFF; cdr3_nt: TGTGCCAGCAGTGAAGCGCGTATTGGGGGGAATGAGCAGTTCTTC
v_call: TRBV5-1; j_call: TRBJ2-5; clone_size: NA; d_call: TRBD2; cdr3_aa: CASSSGGREETQYF; cdr3_nt: TGCGCCAGCAGCTCGGGAGGGAGGGAAGAGACCCAGTACTTC
v_call: TRBV6-2/TRBV6-3; j_call: TRBJ2-3; clone_size: NA; d_call: TRBD2; cdr3_aa: CASSYPELAGGPDTQYF; cdr3_nt: TGTGCCAGCAGTTACCCTGAACTAGCGGGAGGACCTGATACGCAGTATTTT
v_call: TRBV11-2; j_call: TRBJ2-4; clone_size: many; d_call: NA; cdr3_aa: CASTRVNGAPLSKNIQYF; cdr3_nt: TGTGCCAGCACCAGGGTTAACGGGGCGCCCTTAAGCAAAAACATTCAGTACTTC
v_call: TRBV5-1; j_call: TRBJ2-7; clone_size: NA; d_call: NA; cdr3_aa: CASSLAPAREQYF; cdr3_nt: TGCGCCAGCAGCTTGGCTCCCGCTCGCGAGCAGTACTTC
v_call: TRBV7-9; j_call: TRBJ2-6; clone_size: few; d_call: NA; cdr3_aa: CASSLQESGANVLTF; cdr3_nt: TGTGCCAGCAGTCTGCAGGAGTCTGGGGCCAACGTCCTGACTTTC
v_call: TRBV5-4; j_call: TRBJ2-3; clone_size: NA; d_call: TRBD2; cdr3_aa: CASSGGLAGSKDTQYF; cdr3_nt: TGTGCCAGCAGCGGGGGACTAGCGGGATCAAAAGATACGCAGTATTTT
v_call: TRBV20-1; j_call: TRBJ2-5; clone_size: NA; d_call: NA; cdr3_aa: CSARIGLAETQYF; cdr3_nt: TGCAGTGCTAGAATTGGGCTAGCCGAGACCCAGTACTTC
v_call: TRBV20-1; j_call: TRBJ2-2; clone_size: few; d_call: NA; cdr3_aa: CSAAQGLPGELFF; cdr3_nt: TGCAGTGCTGCACAGGGTTTGCCCGGGGAGCTGTTTTTT
v_call: TRBV11-2; j_call: TRBJ2-6; clone_size: NA; d_call: TRBD1; cdr3_aa: CASSLVNRGVKGANVLTF; cdr3_nt: TGTGCCAGCAGCTTAGTGAACAGGGGTGTGAAAGGGGCCAACGTCCTGACTTTC
v_call: TRBV6-1; j_call: TRBJ1-2; clone_size: few; d_call: NA; cdr3_aa: CASRGFSHGANYGYTF; cdr3_nt: TGTGCCAGCAGGGGGTTCTCCCATGGGGCTAACTATGGCTACACCTTC
v_call: TRBV18; j_call: TRBJ2-7; clone_size: NA; d_call: TRBD2; cdr3_aa: CASSPNLAGDTEQYF; cdr3_nt: TGTGCCAGCTCACCAAACCTAGCGGGAGATACCGAGCAGTACTTC
v_call: TRBV7-2; j_call: TRBJ1-4; clone_size: few; d_call: NA; cdr3_aa: CASSSGVMKEKLFF; cdr3_nt: TGTGCCAGCAGCTCAGGGGTAATGAAGGAAAAACTGTTTTTT
v_call: TRBV18; j_call: TRBJ1-1; clone_size: many; d_call: NA; cdr3_aa: CASSPSGNTEAFF; cdr3_nt: TGCGCCAGCAGTCCCTCAGGGAACACTGAAGCTTTCTTT
v_call: TRBV20-1; j_call: TRBJ2-1; clone_size: NA; d_call: NA; cdr3_aa: CSARTAGSYNEQFF; cdr3_nt: TGCAGTGCTAGAACAGCAGGCTCCTACAATGAGCAGTTCTTC
v_call: TRBV11-1; j_call: TRBJ2-6; clone_size: few; d_call: TRBD1; cdr3_aa: CASSSYRDRGESGANVLTF; cdr3_nt: TGTGCCAGCAGCTCTTACCGGGACAGGGGAGAATCTGGGGCCAACGTCCTGACTTTC
v_call: TRBV20-1; j_call: TRBJ2-5; clone_size: NA; d_call: NA; cdr3_aa: CSARIGEETQYF; cdr3_nt: TGCAGTGCTAGGATCGGGGAAGAGACCCAGTACTTC
v_call: TRBV10-3; j_call: TRBJ1-6; clone_size: NA; d_call: NA; cdr3_aa: CAISHPGSFSPLHF; cdr3_nt: TGTGCCATCAGCCACCCAGGGAGTTTTTCACCCCTCCACTTT
v_call: TRBV6-2/TRBV6-3; j_call: TRBJ1-2; clone_size: many; d_call: NA; cdr3_aa: CASSYATFDYGYTF; cdr3_nt: TGTGCCAGCAGTTACGCGACCTTTGACTATGGCTACACCTTC
v_call: TRBV18; j_call: TRBJ1-1; clone_size: many; d_call: NA; cdr3_aa: CASSPIGQNERPAFF; cdr3_nt: TGTGCCAGCTCACCAATCGGGCAGAACGAACGACCAGCTTTCTTT
v_call: TRBV28; j_call: TRBJ2-1; clone_size: NA; d_call: NA; cdr3_aa: CASNGGTYNEQFF; cdr3_nt: TGTGCCAGCAATGGGGGTACCTACAATGAGCAGTTCTTC
v_call: TRBV9; j_call: TRBJ2-1; clone_size: many; d_call: TRBD2; cdr3_aa: CASSVLAGTSDEQFF; cdr3_nt: TGTGCCAGCAGCGTTCTAGCGGGTACCTCTGATGAGCAGTTCTTC
v_call: TRBV9; j_call: TRBJ2-2; clone_size: NA; d_call: NA; cdr3_aa: CASSVFTEPAGELFF; cdr3_nt: TGTGCCAGCAGCGTATTCACAGAGCCAGCCGGGGAGCTGTTTTTT
v_call: TRBV4-3; j_call: TRBJ1-1; clone_size: few; d_call: NA; cdr3_aa: CASSQELSGREAFF; cdr3_nt: TGCGCCAGCAGCCAAGAACTATCAGGTCGTGAAGCTTTCTTT
v_call: TRBV12-3/TRBV12-4; j_call: TRBJ1-2; clone_size: many; d_call: TRBD1; cdr3_aa: CASSFFPQGQGYTF; cdr3_nt: TGTGCCAGCAGTTTTTTCCCACAGGGGCAAGGCTACACCTTC